The clone carrying this TCR beta chain was detected only a few times. The target antigen is unknown. This sample stems from a study of T cells after yellow fever vaccination. 5'RACE template switching added a universal primer site and UMIs to TCR cDNA. MiXCR was run by TCRdb on the 5' RACE reads, yielding one entry per CDR3 protein. The sample records hundreds of thousands of distinct CDR3 sequences, 18% being singletons. Overall study results and limits: A minor fraction of clonotypes spanned both CD4 and CD8 compartments. Reappearance after the booster was observed for most primary-vaccination clones (96% CD4, roughly 90% CD8).

The CDR3 is 12 amino acids. Germline CDR1 and CDR2: SGHRS and YFSETQ. Trimming took 4 bases from V and 9 from J, leaving 11 bases between them. The starting material was PBMCs, obtained before the yellow fever booster vaccination. V is TRBV5-1 and J is TRBJ2-1; D remains unclear. This clonotype was obtained from a young man who received the YFV17D yellow fever vaccine. The CDR3 DNA reads TGCGCCAGCAGCCCGACCCCGGGTGAGCAGTTCTTC. It codes for CASSPTPGEQFF.